These 8 T cell receptor beta chains share one sample of origin, sequenced in a study of blood T cell repertoires in COVID-19. Profiled with immunoSEQ multiplex PCR; TCRdb holds only in-frame clones, not every one. The sample shows around 310,000 clones, around 89% of them seen only once. Sequenced: peripheral blood. These receptors all stem from a woman aged 45 to 65 with active or convalescent COVID-19.

The chain recombines TRBV29-1 with TRBJ2-7, with D possibly matching TRBD1 (7 bases). Trimming shortened V by 5 bases and J by 5 bases, and 13 bases separated the two germline ends. Germline CDR1 and CDR2: SQVTM and ANQGSEA. The CDR3 has 12 amino acids. The CDR3 DNA reads TGCAGCGTTTGGACAGGAGGGCACGAGCAGTACTTC. Encoded protein: CSVWTGGHEQYF.

The V call is TRBV28, the J call TRBJ1-3; D is uncertain. The CDR3 runs to 15 residues. Germline loops: CDR1 MDHEN, CDR2 SYDVKM. V was trimmed by 3 bases and J by 3 bases, leaving 12 bases between them. The CDR3 DNA sequence: TGTGCCAGCAGTTTCGTCGGTAACTTTGGAAACACCATATATTTT. It yields the protein CASSFVGNFGNTIYF.

This chain connects TRBV13 to TRBJ2-5, with a weak D call TRBD2 (6 bases). Germline V gives CDR1 PRHDT, CDR2 FYEKMQ (reference sequence). The CDR3 runs 15 residues. The V end was cut by 2 bases, the J end by 3 bases, with 13 bases between. The CDR3: CASSLWGRGEETQYF. CDR3 DNA: TGTGCCAGCAGCTTATGGGGACGCGGGGAAGAGACCCAGTACTTC.

This clone was found a few times. The CDR3 DNA reads as TGCGCCAGCAGCTTCGGGACTAAGAACACCGGGGAGCTGTTTTTT. It encodes CASSFGTKNTGELFF. V is TRBV5-1 and J is TRBJ2-2; 7 bases match TRBD2. CDR1 and CDR2 (germline): SGHRS, YFSETQ. CDR3 length equals 15 residues. V lost 2 bases and J lost 1; bases outside the gene matches: 2.

J is TRBJ1-1 and V is TRBV19; 10 bases are shared with TRBD1. The CDR3 has 14 residues. Germline CDR1 reads LNHDA; CDR2 reads SQIVND (reference sequence). The trim removed 7 bases at V and 6 bases at J, leaving 8 bases unmatched. CDR3 loop: CASNRAGTGAEAFF. The DNA for the CDR3 is TGTGCCAGTAATCGTGCCGGGACAGGGGCTGAAGCTTTCTTT.

The table lists this clone with a few counts. The rearrangement uses TRBV3-1 (or the pseudogene TRBV3-2) and TRBJ2-7; D uncertain. From germline, CDR1 is LGHDT and CDR2 YNNKEL (reference sequence). The V gene lost 3 bases and the J gene lost 7 bases, with 10 bases spanning the gap. This CDR3 spans 12 amino acids. In nucleotides, the CDR3 is TGTGCCAGCAGCCAGGGCACTTGGGAGCAGTACTTC. It codes for CASSQGTWEQYF.

This chain's CDR3 is CASRYPAGSTGSSYNEQFF. The CDR3 DNA is TGTGCCAGCAGATACCCAGCGGGGAGCACCGGATCATCCTACAATGAGCAGTTCTTC. V gene TRBV19 combines with J gene TRBJ2-1; TRBD2 aligns across 7 bases. The CDR3 totals 19 residues. CDR1 and CDR2 from the germline V gene are LNHDA and SQIVND (reference sequence). The junction had 21 bases not matched to a gene; V was cut back by 9 bases and J by 1 base.

V and J are TRBV6-6 and TRBJ2-3, with D uncertain. V was trimmed by 5 bases and J by 6 bases, leaving 6 bases between them. The CDR3 totals 11 residues. Germline V gene sequence: CDR1 MNHNY, CDR2 SVGAGI (reference sequence). Written as DNA, the CDR3 is TGTGCCAGCAGTGTCAGGGATACGCAGTATTTT. Amino acids: CASSVRDTQYF.